The T cell receptor (beta chain) described here comes from a study of vaccination effects on CD4 cells after COVID-19. Study-wide context: After the second dose, samples were taken at median day 72.

Study-wide results and limits: By a late point after vaccination, infection- and vaccine-induced clones had shrunk markedly through clonal contraction.

CD4+ T cell isolation took place after 10 days of culture. As their vaccination, participants received two doses of either BNT162b2 or mRNA-1273. Having tested negative for nucleocapsid antibodies, the vaccine recipients showed no prior SARS-CoV-2 infection. A half-volume exchange with IL-2 medium occurred on days 3 and 7. Profiled with immunoSEQ multiplex PCR; TCRdb holds only in-frame clones, not every one. The sample holds just over 55,000 clones, under 85% seen once. In its sample, this clone was seen once. What it binds is not known. Looked up from germline, CDR1 is SGHAT and CDR2 is FQNNGV. V was trimmed by 6 bases and J by 4 bases, leaving 12 bases between them. The CDR3 consists of 13 residues.

The starting material was CD4+ T cells from PBMCs cultured without peptide, obtained after COVID-19 vaccination. The source is a human donor who received a COVID-19 vaccine. V usage is TRBV11-2 and J usage is TRBJ1-1; D may be TRBD1 (6 bases). In DNA form, the CDR3 reads TGTGCCAGCAGGGAGGGGGTGGCCACTGAAGCTTTCTTT. Translated: CASREGVATEAFF.